This TCR beta chain was recorded in a study of blood T cell repertoires in COVID-19. This CDR3 has 14 amino acids. Germline assignment: CDR1 MNHEY and CDR2 SVGAGI. The V gene end was trimmed by 5 bases and the J gene end by 2 bases; junction bases not matched to a gene: 5. Study processing details: Amplification from reference gene primers served as the basis for estimated nucleated cell counts. Clones were read by immunoSEQ multiplex PCR, and TCRdb kept only the in-frame ones, dropping some. V, J and clone size are those of that table, while D and trimming were read from the DNA. The profile shows 250,000 or so clones, about four fifths of them singletons.

The chain employs TRBV6-5 and TRBJ2-7, with 8 bases identical to TRBD2. Specimen: peripheral blood. This receptor was obtained from a woman in her 40s who had recovered from COVID-19. The CDR3 nucleotides read TGTGCCAGCAGTACGTTGGGACTAGCCTACGAGCAGTACTTC. Translating gives CASSTLGLAYEQYF.